This T cell receptor (beta chain) was found in a study of early stage breast cancer tumors. TCRdb keeps only in-frame clones here, not all; method: immunoSEQ multiplex PCR. Found here are 45,000 to 60,000 clones, around nine tenths of them singletons; the top ten hold more than 4%. Germline CDR1 SGHDN, CDR2 FVKESK. The CDR3 has 16 residues. The trim removed 2 bases at V and 7 bases at J, leaving 11 bases unmatched. The specimen sequenced was blood. The V call is TRBV14, the J call TRBJ2-1; 7 nucleotides line up with TRBD2. This TCR was sampled from a person aged 65 to 85 with breast cancer. The CDR3: CASSQYERDWGNEQFF. Written as DNA, the CDR3 is TGTGCCAGCAGCCAATATGAGCGGGATTGGGGGAATGAGCAGTTCTTC. The full variable domain, completed using reference TRBV14 and TRBJ2-1, is EAGVTQFPSHSVIEKGQTVTLRCDPISGHDNLYWYRRVMGKEIKFLLHFVKESKQDESGMPNNRFLAERTGGTYSTLKVQPAELEDSGVYFCASSQYERDWGNEQFFGPGTRLTVL.